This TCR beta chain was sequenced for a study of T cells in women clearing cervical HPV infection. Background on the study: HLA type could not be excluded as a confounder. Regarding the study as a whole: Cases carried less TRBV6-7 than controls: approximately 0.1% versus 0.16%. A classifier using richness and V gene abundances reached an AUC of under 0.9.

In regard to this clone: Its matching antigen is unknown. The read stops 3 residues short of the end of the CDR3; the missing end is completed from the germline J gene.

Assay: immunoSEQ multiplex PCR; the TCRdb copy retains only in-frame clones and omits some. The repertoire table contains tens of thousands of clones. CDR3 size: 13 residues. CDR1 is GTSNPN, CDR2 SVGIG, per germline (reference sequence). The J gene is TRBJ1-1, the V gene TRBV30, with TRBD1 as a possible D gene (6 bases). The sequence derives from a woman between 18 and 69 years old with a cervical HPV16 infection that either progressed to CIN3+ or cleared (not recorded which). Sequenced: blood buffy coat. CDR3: CAWSEGGRREAFF. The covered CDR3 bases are TGTGCCTGGAGTGAGGGGGGGCGACGGGAA.